This T cell receptor beta chain was sequenced for a study of T cell responses to AZD1222 COVID-19 vaccine. Whole-study findings and limits: Among AZD1222 vaccinees, only five or six were seropositive at baseline. Repertoire samples came only from after the peak T cell response. In a largely white British group with more females than males, clonal diversity was possibly underestimated.

The CDR3 loop spans 13 amino acids. V lost 2 bases, J lost 8 bases, and 11 bases lay in between. The germline V gene encodes CDR1 KGHDR and CDR2 SFDVKD. Turning to this clone: As yet, its antigen is unknown.

The assay was immunoSEQ multiplex PCR, and TCRdb's table has in-frame clones only and misses some. This table holds approximately 92,000 clones, about nine tenths found once. Sequencing was performed on peripheral blood, taken on day 0 of AZD1222 vaccination. The rearrangement links TRBV24-1 to TRBJ1-2; D is perhaps TRBD1 (5 bases). The sequence was collected from an adult in good health. This CDR3 reads CATSDYQGEGYTF. In DNA form, the CDR3 reads TGTGCCACCAGTGATTATCAGGGAGAAGGCTACACCTTC.